This note documents a single T cell receptor beta chain sequence. TCRdb's table, derived via immunoSEQ multiplex PCR, lists solely in-frame clones and lacks some. The sample comprises hundreds of thousands of clones, around 89% of which are singletons, and over 4% rests with the top ten. The data were obtained in a study of blood T cell repertoires in COVID-19. The overall study: T cells, B-cell-depleted T cells, or PBMCs provided the cDNA or gDNA that served as material.

The cohort comprised adults aged 18 to 89 years residing in around 25 US areas. Which cohort a participant joined came from the clinical history participants gave. Recovered participants had two consecutive negative NP/OP PCR tests, healthcare professional clearance, or symptom resolution. V lost 0 bases and J lost 0, with 9 bases in between. In germline, CDR1 is SGHRS, CDR2 YFSETQ. CDR3 length equals 15 residues. What was sequenced was PBMCs or T cells enriched from blood (not recorded which). This TCR was recovered from a woman aged 25-40 years who had recovered from COVID-19. This rearrangement joins TRBV5-1 to TRBJ1-2; D is uncertain. CDR3 coding DNA: TGCGCCAGCAGCTTGGATGGCACTACTAACTATGGCTACACCTTC. Translation gives CASSLDGTTNYGYTF.